The present T cell receptor beta chain was sequenced within a study of long-term antiretroviral therapy in people with HIV. By frequency in the sample, this clone is medium-sized. Survey-level resolution applied to immunoSEQ assay v3.0. The table came from immunoSEQ multiplex PCR; TCRdb's copy has only in-frame clones and leaves some out. The sample shows around 20,000 clones, 80% to 90% of them seen only once. Germline V lookup: CDR1 SGHVS, CDR2 FQNEAQ. The length of the CDR3 is 17 residues. The V segment lost 4 bases and the J segment 4 bases; nucleotides outside the gene matches: 8. The sequencing here drew on unsorted PBMCs, taken 0.6 years after starting antiretroviral therapy. The TCR was taken from a woman between 18 and 29 years old with HIV. This sequence joins TRBV7-8 and TRBJ2-2; 11 bases map to TRBD1. For the CDR3, the DNA is TGTGCCAGCAGCTGGTCATCCGGGACAGGGGGCACCGGGGAGCTGTTTTTT. Amino acids: CASSWSSGTGGTGELFF.